What follows are 10 T cell receptor beta chains derived from one specimen sequenced in a study of regulatory T cells in long-lasting Graves disease. The time point denotes: newly diagnosed GD, antithyroid drugs for less than 3 months. Isolated PBMC RNA provided the starting material for the TCR library. Sequencing libraries for TCR beta were prepared with iRepertoire HTBI primers and Arm-PCR of CDR3 regions. TCRdb re-analysed the multiplex PCR reads in MiXCR, keeping a single row per CDR3 protein. The sample contains 420,000 or so distinct CDR3 sequences, about a sixth of which appear only once. The sample also formed part of further work on T cells in Graves' hyperthyroidism and ophthalmopathy.

Sequenced material: peripheral blood mononuclear cells (PBMCs), taken at new diagnosis, from a patient treated with antithyroid drugs. The receptor source for this set is a woman in her late teens or twenties with Graves disease.

This clonotype has just a few counts. This rearrangement joins TRBV7-2 to TRBJ2-1; D tentatively reads TRBD1 or TRBD2 (6 bases each). V shed 6 bases and J shed 10 bases, with 13 bases lying between them. This CDR3 is built from 12 residues. Germline CDR1 reads SGHTA; CDR2 reads FQGNSA. The CDR3 nucleotides read TGTGCCAGCAGATCGGGGGCGCGGGAGCAGTTCTTC. Amino acid sequence: CASRSGAREQFF.

This clonotype was counted ten times or more. J is TRBJ2-7 and V is TRBV7-9; 11 nucleotides line up with TRBD1. Germline assignment: CDR1 SEHNR and CDR2 FQNEAQ (reference sequence). Trimming cost V 5 bases and J 2 bases; bases outside gene matches: 2. CDR3 length: 14 residues. The CDR3 region has the DNA TGTGCCAGCAGCGCGGGACAGGGGGCCTACGAGCAGTACTTC. This sequence encodes CASSAGQGAYEQYF. Filled out from reference TRBV7-9 and TRBJ2-7, the complete variable domain reads DTGVSQNPRHKITKRGQNVTFRCDPISEHNRLYWYRQTLGQGPEFLTYFQNEAQLEKSRLLSDRFSAERPKGSFSTLEIQRTEQGDSAMYLCASSAGQGAYEQYFGPGTRLTVT.

This clonotype was found many times. V and J are TRBV7-9 and TRBJ1-1, with D possibly TRBD1 on 5 matching bases. The CDR3 runs 15 residues. CDR1 and CDR2 (germline): SEHNR, FQNEAQ (reference sequence). The V end was cut by 1 base, the J end by 0 bases, with 9 bases between. CDR3 in DNA: TGTGCCAGCAGCTTAGATCGGGGGATGAACACTGAAGCTTTCTTT. Its protein product is CASSLDRGMNTEAFF. Filled out from reference TRBV7-9 and TRBJ1-1, the complete variable domain reads DTGVSQNPRHKITKRGQNVTFRCDPISEHNRLYWYRQTLGQGPEFLTYFQNEAQLEKSRLLSDRFSAERPKGSFSTLEIQRTEQGDSAMYLCASSLDRGMNTEAFFGQGTRLTVV.

This clonotype was picked up a small number of times. This chain connects TRBV3-1 to TRBJ2-1; D gene uncertain. Per germline, CDR1 LGHDT and CDR2 YNNKEL (reference sequence). V shed 1 base and J shed 0 bases, with 10 bases lying between them. This CDR3 is 16 amino acids long. As DNA, the CDR3 is TGTGCCAGCAGCCAAGTCGGCAAGAGCTCCTACAATGAGCAGTTCTTC. Protein: CASSQVGKSSYNEQFF.

The rearrangement links TRBV9 to TRBJ1-2; D remains unclear. From germline, CDR1 is SGDLS and CDR2 YYNGEE. The length of the CDR3 is 14 residues. V was trimmed by 4 bases and J by 0 bases, leaving 10 bases between them. The CDR3 DNA sequence: TGTGCCAGCAGCCGCCCGGGGACTAACTATGGCTACACCTTC. Amino acids: CASSRPGTNYGYTF.

This rearrangement joins TRBV10-1 to TRBJ2-1; 9 positions match TRBD2. Germline CDR1 and CDR2: WNHNN and SYGVQD (reference sequence). V shed 5 bases, J shed 8 bases, and the junction held 16 bases outside the gene matches. The CDR3 is 17 amino acids. This chain's CDR3 is CASSPTLAGPLGHEQFF. The DNA for the CDR3 is TGCGCCAGCAGTCCTACTCTAGCGGGACCCCTTGGGCATGAGCAGTTCTTC.

This clonotype was seen a few times. V and J are TRBV6-1 and TRBJ2-7; weak D call: TRBD1 (5 bases). This CDR3 spans 16 amino acids. Germline V lookup: CDR1 MNHNS, CDR2 SASEGT. Trimming pared 7 bases from V and 4 bases from J, leaving 23 bases between. Written as DNA, the CDR3 is TGTGCCAGCAACTACCCCCGACAGCTCCTTACTTACGAGCAGTACTTC. Translation gives CASNYPRQLLTYEQYF.

The chain combines TRBV12-3 or TRBV12-4 with TRBJ1-3; no reliable D call. V was clipped by 2 bases and J by 2 bases, with 10 bases between them. The CDR3 has 15 residues. Here the CDR3 reads CASSLYGGTGNTIYF. CDR3 in DNA: TGTGCCAGCAGTTTATACGGAGGGACTGGAAACACCATATATTTT.

The sample holds many counts of this clonotype. The chain links TRBV30 to TRBJ2-7; 10 nucleotides align to TRBD2. The germline gives CDR1 GTSNPN, CDR2 SVGIG (reference sequence). The CDR3 spans 14 residues. Losses at the gene ends were 5 bases for V and 3 bases for J; bases not matched to a gene: 7. Here the CDR3 DNA reads TGTGCCTGGGCCCTAGCGGGAGCAAACTACGAGCAGTACTTC. Protein: CAWALAGANYEQYF.

The chain couples TRBV5-1 to TRBJ2-3; D possibly uses TRBD1 or TRBD2 (5 bases each). The CDR3 covers 17 residues. Trimming shortened V by 9 bases and J by 1 base, and 24 bases separated the two germline ends. The germline V gene has CDR1 SGHRS and CDR2 YFSETQ. CDR3 sequence (DNA): TGCGCCACTACGATAGGTACAGCGTCGGGGCGCACAGATACGCAGTATTTT. This encodes CATTIGTASGRTDTQYF.